This is a list of T cell receptor beta chains from one sample in a study of human T cells and chemical hapten exposure. TCRdb analysed the RACE reads with MiXCR anew, one entry per CDR3 protein. The repertoire holds some 89,000 distinct CDR3 sequences, with 10% as singletons. Source: whole blood, taken in connection with sensitization to the hapten diphenylcyclopropenone (DPC). Receptors originate from a woman between 25 and 40 years old with alopecia areata. Some clones in this sample may be carry-over from other donors' samples. CDR3s leave out the opening cysteine and the closing phenylalanine or tryptophan.

TRBV19	TRBJ2-1	ASTEGVRLGYNEQF
TRBV12-3/TRBV12-4	TRBJ1-6	ASTGGPYNSPLH
TRBV28	TRBJ1-2	ASSAGGVGYT
TRBV28	TRBJ1-1	ASSPRAEGTEAF
TRBV6-2/TRBV6-3	TRBJ1-1	ASSHDNRVGTEAF
TRBV14	TRBJ1-1	ASSQRTGLYTEAF
TRBV11-3	TRBJ1-6	ASSPNINSPLH
TRBV7-7	TRBJ2-2	ASSLAGGPSGELF
TRBV5-5	TRBJ2-1	ASSHGQSGEQF
TRBV29-1	TRBJ1-1	STGRGGPSNTEAF
TRBV7-2	TRBJ1-5	ASSPPGPQGHNQPQH
TRBV10-3	TRBJ1-3	ATTGRENTIY
TRBV12-2	TRBJ1-5	ASRLGHINQPQH
TRBV3-1	TRBJ2-1	ASSQHTSAGEQF
TRBV5-4	TRBJ1-4	ASSLRQGPNEKLF
TRBV20-1	TRBJ2-5	SARDLVERRGHQETQY
TRBV11-2	TRBJ2-5	ASSLGQEMYQETQY
TRBV7-9	TRBJ2-1	ASSPTGPPSGSSYNEQF
TRBV7-8	TRBJ2-5	ASSLSSREILQETQY
TRBV5-6	TRBJ2-1	ASNALGSGRVNEQF
TRBV6-2/TRBV6-3	TRBJ2-2	ASRPALGGNTGELF
TRBV5-1	TRBJ2-3	ASSPAPTDTQY
TRBV3-1	TRBJ2-1	ASSQVSGPGEQF
TRBV7-2	TRBJ1-6	ASSFHGTQTAPRGALH
TRBV11-2	TRBJ2-1	ASSPGTSGNNEQF
TRBV28	TRBJ2-1	ASSANLNPYNEQF
TRBV20-1	TRBJ2-7	SARDWTGGDEQY
TRBV11-3	TRBJ2-6	ASSPDSASSGANVLT
TRBV30	TRBJ2-3	AWRRDRGLTDTQY
TRBV12-3/TRBV12-4	TRBJ2-1	ASSLSRGLAIHEQF
TRBV27	TRBJ2-7	ASNAGGPPYEQY
TRBV4-3	TRBJ1-4	ASSQDTGAREKLF
TRBV7-2	TRBJ1-6	ASSLFPTGNSPLH
TRBV20-1	TRBJ1-1	SADRARTEAF
TRBV29-1	TRBJ2-1	SVEGDRDSYNEQF
TRBV29-1	TRBJ2-7	SVSKADREQY
TRBV27	TRBJ1-5	ASSPSRIGTGGFQPQH
TRBV7-2	TRBJ1-2	ASTTGTDGYT
TRBV20-1	TRBJ1-5	SARGGEGTIEGAQH
TRBV30	TRBJ2-3	AWTRVPDTQY
TRBV7-2	TRBJ2-1	ASGSTYNEQF
TRBV27	TRBJ1-2	ASSLQGAGVYGYT
TRBV19	TRBJ2-4	ASSLFGSKPDIQY